This is a list of T cell receptor beta chains from one sample in a study of CD8+ T cells in alopecia areata. This table comes from immunoSEQ multiplex PCR, and its TCRdb copy is limited to in-frame clones, with some not included. This table has 110,000 to 150,000 clones, 85% to 90% appearing once. Sequenced material: CD8+ T cells sorted from blood, taken at week 4, from a patient treated with tofacitinib. The source is a human donor with alopecia areata. CDR3s include the opening cysteine and the closing phenylalanine or tryptophan. D genes are given only for firm matches. Only some rows state a clone size, as once, few, many or a class for expanded clones.

abundance,v_gene,j_gene,d_gene,CDR3aa,CDR3nt
-,TRBV4-1,TRBJ1-2,TRBD1,CASSQPSGQGYGYTF,TGCGCCAGCAGCCAACCCTCGGGACAGGGCTATGGCTACACCTTC
-,TRBV29-1,TRBJ1-1,-,CSVRWTEAFF,TGCAGCGTTAGGTGGACTGAAGCTTTCTTT
-,TRBV27,TRBJ1-5,-,CASSFSGNQPQHF,TGTGCCAGCAGTTTTTCAGGGAATCAGCCCCAGCATTTT
-,TRBV10-2,TRBJ2-2,-,CASRITGELFF,TGCGCCAGCAGAATTACCGGGGAGCTGTTTTTT
few,TRBV29-1,TRBJ2-2,TRBD1,CSVDIRGQGTGELFF,TGCAGCGTTGACATCAGGGGACAGGGCACCGGGGAGCTGTTTTTT
-,TRBV7-8,TRBJ2-1,TRBD1,CASSLGTGHNNEQFF,TGTGCCAGCAGCTTAGGGACAGGGCATAACAATGAGCAGTTCTTC
-,TRBV2,TRBJ1-3,-,CASNIRSRSGNTIYF,TGTGCCAGCAATATCAGATCCCGCTCTGGAAACACCATATATTTT
-,TRBV6-9,TRBJ2-1,TRBD2,CASSPIFLPSGRTSYNEQFF,TGTGCCAGCAGTCCGATCTTCCTCCCTAGCGGGAGGACCTCCTACAATGAGCAGTTCTTC
-,TRBV5-1,TRBJ2-1,TRBD2,CASSLPGLADDEQFF,TGCGCCAGCAGCTTACCGGGACTAGCTGACGATGAGCAGTTCTTC
-,TRBV25-1,TRBJ2-7,TRBD1,CASSEPSLTTGGYEQYF,TGTGCCAGCAGTGAGCCTTCCCTCACGACAGGGGGCTACGAGCAGTACTTC
-,TRBV7-8,TRBJ2-7,-,CASSLGPEAGNYEQYF,TGTGCCAGCAGCTTAGGGCCCGAGGCGGGAAACTACGAGCAGTACTTC
-,TRBV7-2,TRBJ2-1,TRBD2,CASSPWAGGNEQFF,TGTGCCAGCAGCCCCTGGGCGGGAGGTAATGAGCAGTTCTTC
-,TRBV5-1,TRBJ1-5,-,CASSAEGDQPQHF,TGCGCCAGCAGCGCCGAGGGGGATCAGCCCCAGCATTTT
-,TRBV6-6,TRBJ2-1,TRBD2,CASDQGLAFYNEQFF,TGTGCCAGCGATCAGGGACTAGCCTTTTACAATGAGCAGTTCTTC
-,TRBV7-8,TRBJ2-7,TRBD2,CASIPRRASGISYEQYF,TGTGCCAGCATCCCACGTCGGGCTAGCGGGATTTCCTACGAGCAGTACTTC
-,TRBV5-6,TRBJ2-1,TRBD1,CASSGGTGLDEQFF,TGTGCCAGCAGCGGGGGGACAGGGTTGGATGAGCAGTTCTTC
few,TRBV13,TRBJ2-1,TRBD1,CASSPHGTGNGHEQFF,TGTGCCAGCAGCCCCCACGGGACAGGGAACGGCCATGAGCAGTTCTTC
-,TRBV30,TRBJ1-6,-,CAWKVRGGNSPLHF,TGTGCCTGGAAAGTTCGGGGCGGAAATTCACCCCTCCACTTT
once,TRBV30,TRBJ2-1,-,CAWSDDPGSSYNEQFF,TGTGCCTGGAGTGACGACCCGGGCAGCTCCTACAATGAGCAGTTCTTC
-,TRBV4-1,TRBJ2-2,-,CASSLPRMNTGELFF,TGCGCCAGCAGCCTCCCGAGGATGAACACCGGGGAGCTGTTTTTT
-,TRBV5-1,TRBJ1-1,-,CASSLEGGLTEAFF,TGCGCCAGCAGCTTGGAAGGGGGACTTACTGAAGCTTTCTTT
-,TRBV29-1,TRBJ2-3,TRBD2,CSVEPRGGRTDTQYF,TGCAGCGTTGAACCCCGGGGGGGCCGCACAGATACGCAGTATTTT
-,TRBV15,TRBJ2-3,-,CATSPRDSAYSDTQYF,TGTGCCACCAGCCCGCGGGACTCGGCCTACTCAGATACGCAGTATTTT
-,TRBV7-9,TRBJ2-3,-,CASSLGPMLTDTQYF,TGTGCCAGCAGCTTGGGACCCATGTTGACAGATACGCAGTATTTT
few,TRBV7-9,TRBJ2-2,-,CASSLAETRLAGELFF,TGTGCCAGCAGCTTAGCGGAGACCCGGCTGGCCGGGGAGCTGTTTTTT
-,TRBV5-4,TRBJ2-3,TRBD2,CASSLIAGGPEDTQYF,TGTGCCAGCAGCTTGATCGCGGGGGGGCCCGAAGATACGCAGTATTTT
-,TRBV4-1,TRBJ2-1,-,CASSAGTGYNEQFF,TGCGCCAGCAGCGCCGGGACGGGCTACAATGAGCAGTTCTTC
few,TRBV11-2,TRBJ1-1,-,CATAWGGGTEAFF,TGTGCCACCGCCTGGGGAGGAGGAACTGAAGCTTTCTTT
-,TRBV27,TRBJ2-7,TRBD2,CASSLTGGGSYEQYF,TGTGCCAGCAGTTTAACGGGCGGGGGTTCCTACGAGCAGTACTTC
few,TRBV6-6,TRBJ2-7,TRBD2,CASSYSGLAGAHEQYF,TGTGCCAGCAGTTACTCCGGGCTAGCGGGAGCCCACGAGCAGTACTTC
-,TRBV5-4,TRBJ2-7,-,CASTSEAYEQYF,TGTGCCAGCACATCAGAAGCCTACGAGCAGTACTTC
-,TRBV4-1,TRBJ2-1,-,CASSQGVANEQFF,TGCGCCAGCAGCCAAGGTGTCGCCAATGAGCAGTTCTTC
once,TRBV28,TRBJ1-5,TRBD1,CASRETGRGQPQHF,TGTGCCAGCAGGGAGACAGGGCGAGGTCAGCCCCAGCATTTT
-,TRBV14,TRBJ2-7,-,CASSQGSSYEQYF,TGTGCCAGCAGCCAGGGAAGCTCCTACGAGCAGTACTTC
-,TRBV25-1,TRBJ2-7,-,CASSEGPNGYEQYF,TGTGCCAGCAGTGAAGGCCCAAACGGCTACGAGCAGTACTTC
-,TRBV4-1,TRBJ1-1,-,CASSQGEGTEAFF,TGCGCCAGCAGCCAAGGGGAGGGGACTGAAGCTTTCTTT
-,TRBV7-8,TRBJ2-1,TRBD2,CASSLAGGHNEQFF,TGTGCCAGCAGTCTAGCGGGGGGCCACAATGAGCAGTTCTTC
-,TRBV7-9,TRBJ1-6,TRBD1,CASSPPDRANSPLHF,TGTGCCAGCAGCCCCCCGGACAGGGCTAATTCACCCCTCCACTTT
-,TRBV5-6,TRBJ1-5,TRBD1,CASSLLTGNQPQHF,TGTGCCAGCAGCCTATTGACAGGGAATCAGCCCCAGCATTTT
-,TRBV7-2,TRBJ2-7,-,CASSQAYEQYF,TGTGCCAGCAGCCAAGCCTACGAGCAGTACTTC
-,TRBV11-2,TRBJ1-2,-,CASSLSPDYGYTF,TGTGCCAGCAGCTTATCTCCGGACTATGGCTACACCTTC
-,TRBV30,TRBJ2-3,TRBD1,CAWVDRGSTDTQYF,TGTGCCTGGGTCGACAGGGGATCGACAGATACGCAGTATTTT
-,TRBV27,TRBJ2-1,-,CASSLFQGNEQFF,TGTGCCAGCAGTTTATTTCAGGGCAATGAGCAGTTCTTC
-,TRBV27,TRBJ1-1,-,CASSLGGEAFF,TGTGCCAGCAGTTTAGGAGGGGAAGCTTTCTTT
few,TRBV7-9,TRBJ2-1,-,CASSLGAQSSYNEQFF,TGTGCCAGCAGCCTAGGGGCTCAGAGCTCCTACAATGAGCAGTTCTTC
-,TRBV9,TRBJ2-1,TRBD2,CASSVGLAGGNEQFF,TGTGCCAGCAGCGTAGGACTAGCGGGAGGGAATGAGCAGTTCTTC
-,TRBV2,TRBJ1-2,-,CASSDSGSGYGYTF,TGTGCCAGCAGTGATTCCGGTTCTGGCTATGGCTACACCTTC
-,TRBV7-9,TRBJ2-4,-,CASSSAERIENIQYF,TGTGCCAGCAGCTCCGCGGAGCGTATCGAAAACATTCAGTACTTC
-,TRBV9,TRBJ1-2,-,CASSVGQNYGYTF,TGTGCCAGCAGCGTAGGACAGAACTATGGCTACACCTTC
-,TRBV19,TRBJ1-2,-,CASTPTASNGYTF,TGTGCCAGTACACCGACAGCTAGCAATGGCTACACCTTC